This T cell receptor beta chain is from a study of T cell repertoires in cytomegalovirus infection. On this clonotype itself: What it recognizes is unknown.

Deletions cut 0 bases from V and 0 bases from J, with 12 bases between. Per the germline V gene, CDR1 is MGHRA and CDR2 is YSYEKL. The CDR3 runs to 17 residues. TCRdb reanalysed the reads using MiXCR and keeps one entry per CDR3 protein. The sample includes around 430,000 distinct CDR3 sequences, roughly 43% of them seen just once. The source is a human donor in good health (CMV status not recorded). Some clones in this sample may be carry-over from other donors' samples. Sequencing was performed on cultured PBMCs, taken from culture after CMV antigen stimulation. The J gene is TRBJ1-5, the V gene TRBV4-1, with D unresolved. CDR3 sequence: CASSQDRGFYSNQPQHF. CDR3 sequence (DNA): TGCGCCAGCAGCCAAGATCGGGGATTCTATAGCAATCAGCCCCAGCATTTT.